A selection of T cell receptor beta chains follows, all from one sample in a study of blood T cells in healthy people across ages. TCRdb recomputed calls from the 5' RACE reads with MiXCR, one row per CDR3 protein. The sample has around 780,000 distinct CDR3 sequences, roughly 24% seen once. The data also belong to a second study, concerning T cells of mothers and their children.

Sequencing was performed on blood. These receptors all stem from a boy younger than 18 in good health. Each CDR3 is given with its conserved first and last residue. The D gene is left open where the match is weak. Not all rows give a size; the values are once, few, many and, for expanded clones, a class.

V gene: TRBV24-1
D gene: .
clone size: .
J gene: TRBJ1-5
CDR3 length: 14
CDR3 DNA: TGTGCCACCAGTGATGGGGACATTTCTCAGCCCCAGCATTTT
CDR3 protein: CATSDGDISQPQHF

V gene: TRBV19
D gene: TRBD2
clone size: few
J gene: TRBJ2-7
CDR3 length: 12
CDR3 DNA: TGTGCCAGTAGCCGGGGAGGGTTCGAGCAGTACTTC
CDR3 protein: CASSRGGFEQYF

V gene: TRBV5-1
D gene: .
clone size: .
J gene: TRBJ1-1
CDR3 length: 15
CDR3 DNA: TGCGCCAGCAGTCCCCTCCGAGGGGGGAACACTGAAGCTTTCTTT
CDR3 protein: CASSPLRGGNTEAFF

V gene: TRBV12-3/TRBV12-4
D gene: .
clone size: .
J gene: TRBJ2-3
CDR3 length: 16
CDR3 DNA: TGTGCCAGCAGTTACTCTCCCGAAGGGTGGGCAGATACGCAGTATTTT
CDR3 protein: CASSYSPEGWADTQYF

V gene: TRBV2
D gene: .
clone size: .
J gene: TRBJ2-6
CDR3 length: 13
CDR3 DNA: TGTGCCAACCTCCGGCCTGGGGCCAACGTCCTGACTTTC
CDR3 protein: CANLRPGANVLTF

V gene: TRBV2
D gene: TRBD2
clone size: .
J gene: TRBJ2-7
CDR3 length: 14
CDR3 DNA: TGTGCCAGCTTTAGCGGGGGCTACTCCTACGAGCAGTACTTC
CDR3 protein: CASFSGGYSYEQYF

V gene: TRBV6-5
D gene: .
clone size: few
J gene: TRBJ2-5
CDR3 length: 14
CDR3 DNA: TGTGCCAGCAGTCGGGACATCTCTCGGGAGACCCAGTACTTC
CDR3 protein: CASSRDISRETQYF

V gene: TRBV4-1
D gene: TRBD2
clone size: few
J gene: TRBJ2-6
CDR3 length: 19
CDR3 DNA: TGCGCCAGCAGCCCATATTATAGCGGGGGGGCAATTGGGGCCAACGTCCTGACTTTC
CDR3 protein: CASSPYYSGGAIGANVLTF

V gene: TRBV27
D gene: TRBD1
clone size: .
J gene: TRBJ2-7
CDR3 length: 12
CDR3 DNA: TGTGCCACACGACAGGGTATGGGCGAGCAGTACTTC
CDR3 protein: CATRQGMGEQYF

V gene: TRBV6-1
D gene: TRBD2
clone size: .
J gene: TRBJ2-5
CDR3 length: 16
CDR3 DNA: TGTGCCAGCAGTGTCCCCTCGGGAGCGGGGGTGGAGACCCTGTACTTC
CDR3 protein: CASSVPSGAGVETLYF

V gene: TRBV15
D gene: TRBD1
clone size: few
J gene: TRBJ1-4
CDR3 length: 16
CDR3 DNA: TGTGCCTCCCAGGGGGACAGGGGGCGCAGGGATGAAAAACTGTTTTTT
CDR3 protein: CASQGDRGRRDEKLFF

V gene: TRBV3-1
D gene: TRBD1
clone size: few
J gene: TRBJ2-7
CDR3 length: 15
CDR3 DNA: TGTGCCAGCAGCCATTTGGGTGGACAGGGAAGCGAGCAGTACTTC
CDR3 protein: CASSHLGGQGSEQYF

V gene: TRBV24-1
D gene: TRBD2
clone size: .
J gene: TRBJ2-2
CDR3 length: 14
CDR3 DNA: TGTGCCACCAGTGATCAGCGGGAGCCCGGGGAGCTGTTTTTT
CDR3 protein: CATSDQREPGELFF

V gene: TRBV10-3
D gene: .
clone size: .
J gene: TRBJ2-5
CDR3 length: 14
CDR3 DNA: TGTGCCATCAGTGATGAGACAGGAAAAGAGACCCAGTACTTC
CDR3 protein: CAISDETGKETQYF

V gene: TRBV5-1
D gene: .
clone size: .
J gene: TRBJ2-3
CDR3 length: 15
CDR3 DNA: TGCGCCAGCAGCCCCCGTCGACTGGGGACAGATACGCAGTATTTT
CDR3 protein: CASSPRRLGTDTQYF

V gene: TRBV4-1
D gene: .
clone size: many
J gene: TRBJ1-4
CDR3 length: 16
CDR3 DNA: TGCGCCAGCAGCCAAGAGAGGGGGGCTGGGGATGAAAAACTGTTTTTT
CDR3 protein: CASSQERGAGDEKLFF

V gene: TRBV5-8
D gene: .
clone size: .
J gene: TRBJ2-5
CDR3 length: 16
CDR3 DNA: TGTGCCAGCAGCTTGGGGCGGGCACGGGCGCCAGAGACCCAGTACTTC
CDR3 protein: CASSLGRARAPETQYF

V gene: TRBV15
D gene: .
clone size: .
J gene: TRBJ1-5
CDR3 length: 15
CDR3 DNA: TGTGCCACCAGCAAGGCCGTAGCGAGCAATCAGCCCCAGCATTTT
CDR3 protein: CATSKAVASNQPQHF

V gene: TRBV5-5
D gene: TRBD1
clone size: few
J gene: TRBJ2-7
CDR3 length: 15
CDR3 DNA: TGTGCCAGCAGCGACACGAGACAGGGCATAGACGAGCAGTACTTC
CDR3 protein: CASSDTRQGIDEQYF

V gene: TRBV7-9
D gene: TRBD1
clone size: .
J gene: TRBJ1-1
CDR3 length: 16
CDR3 DNA: TGTGCCAGCAGCTTTGAACGGGGGACAGGAAACACTGAAGCTTTCTTT
CDR3 protein: CASSFERGTGNTEAFF

V gene: TRBV9
D gene: TRBD2
clone size: .
J gene: TRBJ2-3
CDR3 length: 16
CDR3 DNA: TGTGCCAGCAGCGTAGGTCCGAGCGGGGGGACAGATACGCAGTATTTT
CDR3 protein: CASSVGPSGGTDTQYF

V gene: TRBV3-1
D gene: .
clone size: many
J gene: TRBJ2-1
CDR3 length: 14
CDR3 DNA: TGTGCCAGCAGCCAAGATGGGGCCTACAATGAGCAGTTCTTC
CDR3 protein: CASSQDGAYNEQFF

V gene: TRBV14
D gene: .
clone size: .
J gene: TRBJ2-1
CDR3 length: 19
CDR3 DNA: TGTGCCAGCAGCCGACAGACCGCCGGGCAGAGGGTCCGCCACAATGAGCAGTTCTTC
CDR3 protein: CASSRQTAGQRVRHNEQFF

V gene: TRBV9
D gene: TRBD1
clone size: .
J gene: TRBJ2-3
CDR3 length: 16
CDR3 DNA: TGTGCCAGCAGCGTACCTCCGGGACAGATCACAGATACGCAGTATTTT
CDR3 protein: CASSVPPGQITDTQYF

V gene: TRBV27
D gene: .
clone size: .
J gene: TRBJ2-2
CDR3 length: 10
CDR3 DNA: TGTGCCAGCCCCCCCGGGGAGCTGTTTTTT
CDR3 protein: CASPPGELFF

V gene: TRBV14
D gene: .
clone size: once
J gene: TRBJ2-1
CDR3 length: 16
CDR3 DNA: TGTGCCAGCAGCCAAGTCCCCGGTGGGGTCTACAATGAGCAGTTCTTC
CDR3 protein: CASSQVPGGVYNEQFF

V gene: TRBV20-1
D gene: .
clone size: few
J gene: TRBJ2-7
CDR3 length: 12
CDR3 DNA: TGCAGTGCCGGGGAGGATAGGTACGAGCAGTACTTC
CDR3 protein: CSAGEDRYEQYF

V gene: TRBV29-1
D gene: .
clone size: few
J gene: TRBJ1-1
CDR3 length: 13
CDR3 DNA: TGCAGCGTTGAAAGGGGAAAGGACACTGAAGCTTTCTTT
CDR3 protein: CSVERGKDTEAFF

V gene: TRBV6-1
D gene: .
clone size: few
J gene: TRBJ1-2
CDR3 length: 15
CDR3 DNA: TGTGCCAGCAGTGACCAAATCGGCCCGGGCTATGGCTACACCTTC
CDR3 protein: CASSDQIGPGYGYTF

V gene: TRBV27
D gene: .
clone size: .
J gene: TRBJ1-1
CDR3 length: 16
CDR3 DNA: TGTGCCAGCAGTTCCCTTGAAACAGCCATGAACACTGAAGCTTTCTTT
CDR3 protein: CASSSLETAMNTEAFF

V gene: TRBV2
D gene: .
clone size: .
J gene: TRBJ1-1
CDR3 length: 13
CDR3 DNA: TGTGCCAGCAGTGAGAGATGGGGCACTGAAGCTTTCTTT
CDR3 protein: CASSERWGTEAFF

V gene: TRBV7-3
D gene: TRBD1
clone size: .
J gene: TRBJ2-5
CDR3 length: 13
CDR3 DNA: TGTGCCAGCAGCTCTACAGGGGCAGAGACCCAGTACTTC
CDR3 protein: CASSSTGAETQYF

V gene: TRBV29-1
D gene: .
clone size: .
J gene: TRBJ1-2
CDR3 length: 14
CDR3 DNA: TGCAGCGCCTCGGACCCTAATACTGACTATGGCTACACCTTC
CDR3 protein: CSASDPNTDYGYTF

V gene: TRBV20-1
D gene: TRBD2
clone size: .
J gene: TRBJ2-5
CDR3 length: 13
CDR3 DNA: TGCAGCCCCTATCTAGCGGGGCAAGAGACCCAGTACTTC
CDR3 protein: CSPYLAGQETQYF

V gene: TRBV12-3/TRBV12-4
D gene: .
clone size: many
J gene: TRBJ1-5
CDR3 length: 13
CDR3 DNA: TGTGCCAGCAGACGAGATAGCAATCAGCCCCAGCATTTT
CDR3 protein: CASRRDSNQPQHF

V gene: TRBV29-1
D gene: .
clone size: .
J gene: TRBJ2-5
CDR3 length: 14
CDR3 DNA: TGCAGCGTTGCAAACGGGGGATTGGGGGAGACCCAGTACTTC
CDR3 protein: CSVANGGLGETQYF

V gene: TRBV20-1
D gene: TRBD1
clone size: few
J gene: TRBJ2-4
CDR3 length: 15
CDR3 DNA: TGCAGTGCTAGAGGAGGGACAGGGCGCACAAACATTCAGTATTTC
CDR3 protein: CSARGGTGRTNIQYF